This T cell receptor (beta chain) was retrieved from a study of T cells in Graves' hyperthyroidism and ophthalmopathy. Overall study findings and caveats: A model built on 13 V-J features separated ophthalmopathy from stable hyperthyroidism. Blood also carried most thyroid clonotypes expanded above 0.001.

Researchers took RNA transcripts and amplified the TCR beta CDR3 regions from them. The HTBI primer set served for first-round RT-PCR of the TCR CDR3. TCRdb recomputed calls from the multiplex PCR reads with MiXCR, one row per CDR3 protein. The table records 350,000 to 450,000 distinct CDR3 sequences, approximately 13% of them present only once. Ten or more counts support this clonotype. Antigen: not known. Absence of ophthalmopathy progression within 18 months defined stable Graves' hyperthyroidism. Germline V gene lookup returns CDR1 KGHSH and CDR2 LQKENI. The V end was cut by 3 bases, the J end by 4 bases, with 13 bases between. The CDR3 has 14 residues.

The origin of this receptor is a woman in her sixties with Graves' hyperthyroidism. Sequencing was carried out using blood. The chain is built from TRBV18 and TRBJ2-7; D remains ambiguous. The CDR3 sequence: CASSPLRWWYEQYF. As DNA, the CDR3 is TGTGCCAGCTCACCGTTACGGTGGTGGTACGAGCAGTACTTC.